This record concerns one TCR beta chain sequence. Selected positively for CCR7 and CD45RO-negative, naive CD8 cells excluded terminally differentiated effector memory CD45RA+ cells. Sequenced by immunoSEQ multiplex PCR; TCRdb stores in-frame clones only, minus some. The sample gives hundreds of thousands of clones, approximately 96% of which show up once; approximately 0.11% is in the top ten. This specimen belongs to a study of shared clonotypes between healthy human individuals. The CDR3 extends over 13 amino acids. Germline assignment: CDR1 MDHEN and CDR2 SYDVKM. Sequencing was done on a sample of naive CD8+ T cells sorted from blood. V is TRBV28 and J is TRBJ2-5; 8 bases agree with TRBD1. The better agreement between TRBJ2-7 and the DNA end casts doubt on the J call. The origin of this receptor is a woman aged 30 to 39 in good health. The CDR3 protein is CASSWTGSNEQYF. Written as DNA, the CDR3 is TGTGCCAGCAGTTGGACAGGGTCTAACGAGCAGTACTTC.